The 10 T cell receptor beta chains in this list originate from one sample, sequenced in a study of Ad26.COV2.S vaccination and SARS-CoV-2 variants. Treatment indicated: some 19 received Ad26.COV2.S at low or high dose, single or two shots; 5 received placebo; per-sample allocation not given. At day 63 after the first vaccine or placebo injection, samples were drawn. This table comes from immunoSEQ multiplex PCR, and its TCRdb copy is limited to in-frame clones, with some not included. The sample yields around 380,000 clones, around 85% seen once. Sequencing was performed on peripheral blood, taken in a trial of Ad26.COV2.S vaccine versus placebo. Receptor source: a person aged 18 to 65 who received the Ad26.COV2.S COVID-19 vaccine or a placebo.

V is TRBV7-9 and J is TRBJ2-3, with a possible D match to TRBD1 (5 bases). There are 16 residues in the CDR3. V was clipped by 1 base and J by 2 bases, with 13 bases between them. Germline CDR1 SEHNR, CDR2 FQNEAQ (reference sequence). The CDR3 spells CASSLVLRQLTDTQYF. CDR3 DNA sequence: TGTGCCAGCAGCTTAGTTCTTAGACAGCTCACAGATACGCAGTATTTT.

In this sample, this clone turned up once. CDR3 sequence reads: CASSQGWGYTF. In DNA form, the CDR3 reads TGTGCCAGCAGTCAGGGGTGGGGCTACACCTTC. V and J are TRBV6-5 and TRBJ1-2; tentative D call: TRBD1 (6 bases). Germline loops: CDR1 MNHEY, CDR2 SVGAGI. The CDR3 contains 11 residues. Trimming removed 5 bases from V and 8 bases from J, with 9 bases in between.

V gene TRBV7-9 combines with J gene TRBJ2-5; perhaps TRBD2 as D (6 bases). Germline V gene sequence: CDR1 SEHNR, CDR2 FQNEAQ (reference sequence). Trimming left V 5 bases short and J 1 base short, with 11 bases between. The CDR3 runs to 14 residues. The CDR3 region is CASSLGGLQETQYF. The CDR3 bases are TGTGCCAGCAGCCTTGGGGGACTCCAAGAGACCCAGTACTTC. Full variable domain (missing parts from reference TRBV7-9 and TRBJ2-5): DTGVSQNPRHKITKRGQNVTFRCDPISEHNRLYWYRQTLGQGPEFLTYFQNEAQLEKSRLLSDRFSAERPKGSFSTLEIQRTEQGDSAMYLCASSLGGLQETQYFGPGTRLLVL.

This chain links TRBV7-6 with TRBJ1-1; possibly TRBD1 for D (5 bases). The CDR3 spans 11 residues. Looked up from germline, CDR1 is SGHVS and CDR2 is FNYEAQ. Trimming shortened V by 5 bases and J by 8 bases, and 9 bases separated the two germline ends. The CDR3 region has the DNA TGTGCCAGCAGCCGAGACAGAGAAGCTTTCTTT. It is translated as CASSRDREAFF.

This rearrangement joins TRBV9 to TRBJ2-3; D remains unclear. Germline CDR1 SGDLS, CDR2 YYNGEE. Trimming pared 2 bases from V and 2 bases from J, leaving 9 bases between. This CDR3 spans 14 amino acids. CDR3 region: CASSVGSLTDTQYF. The DNA for the CDR3 is TGTGCCAGCAGCGTTGGCAGTCTCACAGATACGCAGTATTTT.

The chain joins TRBV15 to TRBJ2-5; D remains ambiguous. This CDR3 has 15 amino acids. V was clipped by 0 bases and J by 5 bases, with 13 bases between them. Germline V gene lookup returns CDR1 LNHNV and CDR2 YYDKDF (reference sequence). The CDR3: CATSRDRVVRETQYF. The DNA of the CDR3 is TGTGCCACCAGCAGAGATCGCGTCGTTAGGGAGACCCAGTACTTC.

The chain recombines TRBV4-1 with TRBJ1-2, with a possible D match to TRBD1 (6 bases). This CDR3 is 13 amino acids long. Trimming removed 4 bases at V and 2 bases at J, with 8 bases between. Germline loops: CDR1 MGHRA, CDR2 YSYEKL. The CDR3 here is CASSPQGNYGYTF. CDR3 sequence (DNA): TGCGCCAGCAGCCCCCAGGGGAACTATGGCTACACCTTC.

The chain has TRBV5-4 and TRBJ2-1; 9 bases are a match to TRBD2. Trimming at V came to 4 bases and at J to 0 bases, leaving 5 bases not matched to a gene. This CDR3 is 16 amino acids long. Per germline, CDR1 SGHNT and CDR2 YYREEE (reference sequence). CDR3 amino acids: CASSRSGGSSYNEQFF. CDR3 nucleotide sequence: TGTGCCAGCAGCCGCAGCGGGGGGAGCTCCTACAATGAGCAGTTCTTC.

The gene calls are TRBV7-6 and TRBJ2-1, with TRBD2 identical over 10 bases. The V and J ends lost 4 bases and 3 bases, in that order; junction bases with no gene match: 6. The V gene's germline CDR1 is SGHVS and CDR2 FNYEAQ. This CDR3 contains 16 residues. CDR3 coding DNA: TGTGCCAGCAGCTCCCAGCGGGGGGGAAACTACAATGAGCAGTTCTTC. Protein: CASSSQRGGNYNEQFF.

This chain connects TRBV27 to TRBJ2-7; 9 positions match TRBD1. CDR1 is MNHEY and CDR2 is SMNVEV in the germline V gene (reference sequence). J lost 3 bases, V lost 7 bases, and 7 bases had no gene match. This CDR3 is built from 14 residues. CDR3 protein: CASMGTGGHYEQYF. CDR3 coding DNA: TGTGCCAGCATGGGAACAGGGGGCCACTACGAGCAGTACTTC.